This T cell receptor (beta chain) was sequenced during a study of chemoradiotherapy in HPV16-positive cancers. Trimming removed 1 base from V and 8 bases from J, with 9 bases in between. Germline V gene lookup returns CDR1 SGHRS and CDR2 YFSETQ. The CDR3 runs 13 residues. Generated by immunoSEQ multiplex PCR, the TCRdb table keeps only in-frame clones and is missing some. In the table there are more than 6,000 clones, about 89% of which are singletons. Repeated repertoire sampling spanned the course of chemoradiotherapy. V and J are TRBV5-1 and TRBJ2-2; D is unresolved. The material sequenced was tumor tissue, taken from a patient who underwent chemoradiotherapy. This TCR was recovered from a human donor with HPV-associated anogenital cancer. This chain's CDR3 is CASSLLRSGELFF. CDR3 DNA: TGCGCCAGCAGCTTGTTGCGGTCTGGGGAGCTGTTTTTT.